The entry that follows covers one TCR beta chain sequence. No antigen is known for it. Generated by immunoSEQ multiplex PCR, the TCRdb table keeps only in-frame clones and is missing some. The sample holds around 66,000 clones, approximately 84% seen once. This specimen comes from a study of T cell responses to AZD1222 COVID-19 vaccine. Findings of the study overall: Repertoire sampling was restricted to post-peak T cell response timepoints.

The CDR3 length is 15 residues. CDR1 and CDR2 from the germline V gene are SGDLS and YYNGEE. V was pared by 4 bases and J by 7 bases, with 11 bases of the junction left unmatched. The V gene is TRBV9, the J gene TRBJ1-2, with 9 positions matching TRBD1. Specimen: peripheral blood, collected on day 0 of AZD1222 vaccination. This TCR came from an adult in good health. CDR3 loop: CASSFLHRGQAGYTF. In nucleotides, the CDR3 is TGTGCCAGCAGCTTTCTTCACAGGGGGCAGGCTGGCTACACCTTC.